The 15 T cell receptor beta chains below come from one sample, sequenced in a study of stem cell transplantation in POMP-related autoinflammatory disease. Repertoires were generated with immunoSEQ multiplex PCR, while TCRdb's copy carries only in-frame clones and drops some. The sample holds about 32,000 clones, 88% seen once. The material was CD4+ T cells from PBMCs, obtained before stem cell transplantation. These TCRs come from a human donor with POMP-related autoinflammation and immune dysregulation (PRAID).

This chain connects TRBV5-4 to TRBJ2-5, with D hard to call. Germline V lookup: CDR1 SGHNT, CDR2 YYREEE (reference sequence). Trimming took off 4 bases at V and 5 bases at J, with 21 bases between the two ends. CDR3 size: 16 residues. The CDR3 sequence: CASSPVLQPASETQYF. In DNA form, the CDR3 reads TGTGCCAGCAGCCCGGTTTTGCAGCCGGCTTCGGAGACCCAGTACTTC.

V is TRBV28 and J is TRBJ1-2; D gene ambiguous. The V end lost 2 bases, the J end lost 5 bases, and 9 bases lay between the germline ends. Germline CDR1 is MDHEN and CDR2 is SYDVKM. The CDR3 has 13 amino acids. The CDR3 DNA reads TGTGCCAGCAGTTTACACCGGCCTTATGGCTACACCTTC. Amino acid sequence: CASSLHRPYGYTF.

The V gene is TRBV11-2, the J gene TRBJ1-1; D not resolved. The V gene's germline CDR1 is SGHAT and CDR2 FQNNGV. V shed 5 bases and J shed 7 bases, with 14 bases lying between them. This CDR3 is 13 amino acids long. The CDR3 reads CASSKRPGLEAFF. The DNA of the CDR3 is TGTGCCAGCAGCAAACGGCCGGGCCTTGAAGCTTTCTTT. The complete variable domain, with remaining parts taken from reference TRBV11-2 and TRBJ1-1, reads EAGVAQSPRYKIIEKRQSVAFWCNPISGHATLYWYQQILGQGPKLLIQFQNNGVVDDSQLPKDRFSAERLKGVDSTLKIQPAKLEDSAVYLCASSKRPGLEAFFGQGTRLTVV.

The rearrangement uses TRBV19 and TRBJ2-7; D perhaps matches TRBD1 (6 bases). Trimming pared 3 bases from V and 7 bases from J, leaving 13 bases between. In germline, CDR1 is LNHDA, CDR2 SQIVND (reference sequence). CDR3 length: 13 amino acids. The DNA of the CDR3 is TGTGCCAGTAGTATTCAGGGGCTGGGAGAGCAGTACTTC. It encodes CASSIQGLGEQYF.

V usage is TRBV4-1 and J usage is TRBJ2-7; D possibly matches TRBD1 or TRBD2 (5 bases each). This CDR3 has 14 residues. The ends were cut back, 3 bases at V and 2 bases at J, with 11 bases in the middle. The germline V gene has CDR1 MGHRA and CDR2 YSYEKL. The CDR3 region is CASSHRDGAYEQYF. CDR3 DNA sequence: TGCGCCAGCAGCCACCGGGACGGGGCCTACGAGCAGTACTTC.

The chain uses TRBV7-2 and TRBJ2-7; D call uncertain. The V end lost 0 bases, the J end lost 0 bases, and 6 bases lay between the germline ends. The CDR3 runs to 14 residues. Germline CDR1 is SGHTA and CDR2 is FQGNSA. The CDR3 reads CASSLAGSSYEQYF. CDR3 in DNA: TGTGCCAGCAGCTTAGCGGGAAGCTCCTACGAGCAGTACTTC.

CDR3 bases: TGTGCCAGCAGTGCAACCCCCGGGACTAGCAGCACCGGGGAGCTGTTTTTT. Translating it yields CASSATPGTSSTGELFF. The rearrangement uses TRBV6-1 and TRBJ2-2; 9 bases map to TRBD2. Germline CDR1 reads MNHNS; CDR2 reads SASEGT. V was pared by 4 bases and J by 4 bases, with 10 bases of the junction left unmatched. This CDR3 comprises 17 residues.

CDR3 residues: CASSFGTGQGGTDTQYF. The CDR3 DNA reads TGCGCCAGCAGCTTTGGTACCGGACAGGGGGGGACAGATACGCAGTATTTT. The chain joins TRBV5-1 to TRBJ2-3, with 10 bases aligning to TRBD1. Germline CDR1 is SGHRS and CDR2 is YFSETQ. This CDR3 has 17 residues. The ends lost 2 bases at V and 3 bases at J; junction bases unmatched: 9.

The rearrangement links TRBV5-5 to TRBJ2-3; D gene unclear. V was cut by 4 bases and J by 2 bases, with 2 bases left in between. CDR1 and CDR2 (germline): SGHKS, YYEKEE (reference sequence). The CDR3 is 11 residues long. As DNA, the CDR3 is TGTGCCAGCAGCAACACAGATACGCAGTATTTT. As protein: CASSNTDTQYF. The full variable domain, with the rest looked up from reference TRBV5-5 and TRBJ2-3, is DAGVTQSPTHLIKTRGQQVTLRCSPISGHKSVSWYQQVLGQGPQFIFQYYEKEERGRGNFPDRFSARQFPNYSSELNVNALLLGDSALYLCASSNTDTQYFGPGTRLTVL.

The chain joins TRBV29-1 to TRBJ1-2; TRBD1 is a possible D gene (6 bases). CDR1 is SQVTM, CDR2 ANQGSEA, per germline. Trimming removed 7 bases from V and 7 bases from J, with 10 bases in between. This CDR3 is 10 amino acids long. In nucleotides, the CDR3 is TGCAGCGCAGGGGAGATTGGCTACACCTTC. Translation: CSAGEIGYTF. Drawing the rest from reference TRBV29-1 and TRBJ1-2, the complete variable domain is SAVISQKPSRDICQRGTSLTIQCQVDSQVTMMFWYRQQPGQSLTLIATANQGSEATYESGFVIDKFPISRPNLTFSTLTVSNMSPEDSSIYLCSAGEIGYTFGSGTRLTVV.

The CDR3 is CASQSVYTFLGQYF. The CDR3 DNA reads as TGTGCCAGCCAAAGCGTTTATACCTTTCTCGGGCAGTATTTT. The chain links TRBV6-1 to TRBJ2-3; D not certain. The CDR3 has 14 amino acids. CDR1 and CDR2 from the germline V gene are MNHNS and SASEGT. Trimming cost V 8 bases and J 11 bases, with 23 bases left between them.

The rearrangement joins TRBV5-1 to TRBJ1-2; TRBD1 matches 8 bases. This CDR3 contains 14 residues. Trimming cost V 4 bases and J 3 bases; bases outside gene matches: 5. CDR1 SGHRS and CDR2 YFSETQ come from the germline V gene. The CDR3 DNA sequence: TGCGCCAGCAGCCCAGGACAGGGTGACTATGGCTACACCTTC. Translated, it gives CASSPGQGDYGYTF.

CDR3 loop: CASSYSRTGELFF. CDR3 bases: TGTGCCAGCAGTTACTCCCGCACCGGGGAGCTGTTTTTT. The chain couples TRBV6-5 to TRBJ2-2; D uncertain. CDR3 length equals 13 residues. Germline lookup yields CDR1 MNHEY and CDR2 SVGAGI. The V end was cut by 0 bases, the J end by 4 bases, with 3 bases between.

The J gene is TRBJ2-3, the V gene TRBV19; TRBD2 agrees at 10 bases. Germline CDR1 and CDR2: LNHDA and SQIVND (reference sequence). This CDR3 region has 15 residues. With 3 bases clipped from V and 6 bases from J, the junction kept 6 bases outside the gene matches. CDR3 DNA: TGTGCCAGTAGTATGGCTAGCGGGGGTATCGATACGCAGTATTTT. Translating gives CASSMASGGIDTQYF.

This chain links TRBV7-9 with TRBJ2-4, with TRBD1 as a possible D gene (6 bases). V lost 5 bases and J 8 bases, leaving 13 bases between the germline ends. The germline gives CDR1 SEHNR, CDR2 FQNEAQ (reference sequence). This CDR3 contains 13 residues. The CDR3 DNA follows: TGTGCCAGCAGCATTCAGGGGTCCGACATTCAGTACTTC. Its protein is CASSIQGSDIQYF.